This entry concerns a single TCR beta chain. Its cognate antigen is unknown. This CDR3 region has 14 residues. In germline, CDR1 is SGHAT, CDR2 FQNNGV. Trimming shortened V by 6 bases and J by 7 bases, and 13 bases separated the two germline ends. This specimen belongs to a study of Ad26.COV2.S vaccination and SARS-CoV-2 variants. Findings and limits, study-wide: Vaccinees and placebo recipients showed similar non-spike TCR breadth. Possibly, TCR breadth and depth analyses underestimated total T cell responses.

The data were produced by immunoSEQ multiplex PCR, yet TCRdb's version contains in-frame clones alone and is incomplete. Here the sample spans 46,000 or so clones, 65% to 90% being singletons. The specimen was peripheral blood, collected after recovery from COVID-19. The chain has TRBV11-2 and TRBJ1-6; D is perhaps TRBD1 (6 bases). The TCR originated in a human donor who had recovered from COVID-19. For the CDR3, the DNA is TGTGCCAGCAGGAGACAGGTTTCAAATTCACCCCTCCACTTT. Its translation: CASRRQVSNSPLHF.